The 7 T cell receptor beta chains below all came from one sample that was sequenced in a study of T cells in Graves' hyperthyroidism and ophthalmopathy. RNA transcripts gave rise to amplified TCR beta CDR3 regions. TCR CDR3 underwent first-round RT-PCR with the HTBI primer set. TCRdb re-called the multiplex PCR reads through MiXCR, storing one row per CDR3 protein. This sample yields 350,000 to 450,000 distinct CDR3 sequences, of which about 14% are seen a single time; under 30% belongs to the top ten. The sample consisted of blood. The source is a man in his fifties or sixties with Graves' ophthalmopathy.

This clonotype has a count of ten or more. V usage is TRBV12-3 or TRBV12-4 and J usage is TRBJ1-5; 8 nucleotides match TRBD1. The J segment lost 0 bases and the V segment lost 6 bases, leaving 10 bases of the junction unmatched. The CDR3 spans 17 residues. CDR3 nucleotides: TGTGCCAGCAGCGGGGACAGGACCCCGTATAGCAATCAGCCCCAGCATTTT. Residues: CASSGDRTPYSNQPQHF.

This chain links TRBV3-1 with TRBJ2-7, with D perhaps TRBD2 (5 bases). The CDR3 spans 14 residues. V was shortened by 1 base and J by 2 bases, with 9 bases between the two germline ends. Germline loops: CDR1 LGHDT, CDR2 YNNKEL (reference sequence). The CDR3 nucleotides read TGTGCCAGCAGCCAAGTCGGGGTCGCCTACGAGCAGTACTTC. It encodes CASSQVGVAYEQYF.

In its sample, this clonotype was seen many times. The CDR3 nucleotides read TGTGCCTCCGAAGGGGCGGACTATGGCTACACCTTC. Translating it yields CASEGADYGYTF. The chain uses TRBV3-1 and TRBJ1-2; maybe TRBD1 (5 bases). Trimming left V 11 bases short and J 3 bases short, with 13 bases between. Germline CDR1 is LGHDT and CDR2 is YNNKEL (reference sequence). The CDR3 loop spans 12 amino acids.

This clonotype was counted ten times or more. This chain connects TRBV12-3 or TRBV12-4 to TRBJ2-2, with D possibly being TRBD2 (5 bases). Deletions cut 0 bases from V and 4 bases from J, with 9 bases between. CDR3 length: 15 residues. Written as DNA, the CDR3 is TGTGCCAGCAGTTTAGCGGGAGTTCTCACCGGGGAGCTGTTTTTT. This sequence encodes CASSLAGVLTGELFF.

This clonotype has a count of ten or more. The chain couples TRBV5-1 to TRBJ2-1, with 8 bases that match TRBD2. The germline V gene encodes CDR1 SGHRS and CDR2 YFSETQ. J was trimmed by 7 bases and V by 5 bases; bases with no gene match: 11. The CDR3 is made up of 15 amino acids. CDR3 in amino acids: CASRSTSGGGNEQFF. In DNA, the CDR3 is TGCGCCAGCAGGTCCACTAGCGGAGGGGGTAATGAGCAGTTCTTC.

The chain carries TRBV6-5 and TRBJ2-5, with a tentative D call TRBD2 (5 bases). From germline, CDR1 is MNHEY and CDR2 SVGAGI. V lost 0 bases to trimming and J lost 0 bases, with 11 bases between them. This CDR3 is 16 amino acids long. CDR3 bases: TGTGCCAGCAGTTACTCGATTGGGGAGAACCAAGAGACCCAGTACTTC. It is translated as CASSYSIGENQETQYF.

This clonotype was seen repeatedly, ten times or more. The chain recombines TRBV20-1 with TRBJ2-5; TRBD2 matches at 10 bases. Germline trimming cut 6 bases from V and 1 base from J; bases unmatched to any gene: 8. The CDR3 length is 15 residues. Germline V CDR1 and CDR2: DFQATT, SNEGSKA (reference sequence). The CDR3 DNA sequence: TGCAGTGCGATAAATAGCGGGAGGATCCAAGAGACCCAGTACTTC. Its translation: CSAINSGRIQETQYF.